The 30 T cell receptor beta chains given below trace back to one sample, sequenced in a study of blood T cell repertoires in COVID-19. Here immunoSEQ multiplex PCR was the method, and the copy in TCRdb shows in-frame clones only, minus some. The sample has almost 250,000 clones; about 83% are singletons. The sample taken for sequencing was peripheral blood. Receptor source: a woman aged 80 or over with COVID-19, enrolled during active disease.

The chain couples TRBV19 to TRBJ2-1; D not certain. CDR3 length equals 13 residues. Germline V gene sequence: CDR1 LNHDA, CDR2 SQIVND (reference sequence). The V gene lost 2 bases and the J gene lost 5 bases, with 7 bases spanning the gap. The CDR3 nucleotides read TGTGCCAGTAGTATATGGCCAGACAATGAGCAGTTCTTC. This codes for CASSIWPDNEQFF.

Comment on this clone: Different DNA sequences within this sample yield the same CDR3. The chain employs TRBV19 and TRBJ1-2; 8 bases line up with TRBD1. This CDR3 has 13 residues. V was pared by 9 bases and J by 4 bases, with 7 bases of the junction left unmatched. Germline V gives CDR1 LNHDA, CDR2 SQIVND (reference sequence). In DNA form, the CDR3 reads TGTGCCAGCCGGTCAGGGACAGGCTATGGCTACACCTTC. Its translation is CASRSGTGYGYTF.

The J gene is TRBJ1-1, the V gene TRBV28; a possible D gene is TRBD1 (5 bases). CDR1 and CDR2 from the germline V gene are MDHEN and SYDVKM. The CDR3 runs to 16 residues. V lost 1 base and J lost 1, with 13 bases in between. The CDR3 DNA reads TGTGCCAGCAGTTTATTGGGGCGCCAGAGGAACACTGAAGCTTTCTTT. This sequence encodes CASSLLGRQRNTEAFF.

As to this clone: Different DNA sequences within this sample yield the same CDR3. This chain uses TRBV29-1 with TRBJ1-1; 10 bases match TRBD1. The V and J ends lost 5 bases and 6 bases, in that order; junction bases with no gene match: 3. The germline V gene has CDR1 SQVTM and CDR2 ANQGSEA. The CDR3 sequence is 12 residues long. The CDR3 protein is CSVRQGAAEAFF. In DNA form, the CDR3 reads TGCAGCGTTCGACAGGGGGCGGCTGAAGCTTTCTTT.

The rearrangement uses TRBV19 and TRBJ2-5; D is undetermined. V lost 3 bases to trimming and J lost 4 bases, with 12 bases between them. CDR1 is LNHDA and CDR2 is SQIVND in the germline V gene (reference sequence). The CDR3 has 14 residues. The CDR3 loop reads CASSMIPPGETQYF. CDR3 nucleotides: TGTGCCAGTAGTATGATCCCCCCGGGAGAGACCCAGTACTTC.

V usage is TRBV7-8 and J usage is TRBJ1-2; D gene uncertain. V dropped 5 bases and J dropped 4 bases, with 14 bases sitting between them. This CDR3 spans 14 amino acids. The germline V gene encodes CDR1 SGHVS and CDR2 FQNEAQ. The DNA of the CDR3 is TGTGCCAGCAGCCCTAATCGAGTTGGCTATGGCTACACCTTC. Protein: CASSPNRVGYGYTF.

This chain connects TRBV5-5 to TRBJ2-7; 8 bases are a match to TRBD1. Germline V gives CDR1 SGHKS, CDR2 YYEKEE (reference sequence). The CDR3 sequence is 15 residues long. V shed 3 bases, J shed 4 bases, and the junction held 9 bases outside the gene matches. DNA of the CDR3: TGTGCCAGCAGCTGGGGCAGGGGGCTATCGTACGAGCAGTACGTC. It encodes CASSWGRGLSYEQYV.

The chain joins TRBV5-1 to TRBJ1-4; no clear D gene. V shed 0 bases and J shed 1 base, with 16 bases lying between them. From germline, CDR1 is SGHRS and CDR2 YFSETQ. The CDR3 length is 18 residues. DNA of the CDR3: TGCGCCAGCAGCTTGGGAGCAGGACTTCGGGTAACTAATGAAAAACTGTTTTTT. Translation gives CASSLGAGLRVTNEKLFF.

The sample holds one count of this clone. This chain joins TRBV5-6 and TRBJ1-4, with D unclear. Trimming shortened V by 0 bases and J by 0 bases, and 12 bases separated the two germline ends. Germline assignment: CDR1 SGHDT and CDR2 YYEEEE. CDR3 size: 17 residues. Written as DNA, the CDR3 is TGTGCCAGCAGCTTGGGGGTGGCCGGAGCAACTAATGAAAAACTGTTTTTT. It encodes CASSLGVAGATNEKLFF.

The rearrangement joins TRBV6-6 to TRBJ1-2; 7 positions match TRBD1. The CDR3 has 16 amino acids. The V gene end was trimmed by 2 bases and the J gene end by 2 bases; junction bases not matched to a gene: 8. From germline, CDR1 is MNHNY and CDR2 SVGAGI (reference sequence). As DNA, the CDR3 is TGTGCCAGCAGTTACGAATACGCAGGGGGAAACTATGGCTACACCTTC. It is translated as CASSYEYAGGNYGYTF.

This clone was seen once. V usage is TRBV5-1 and J usage is TRBJ1-5, with D maybe TRBD1 (5 bases). Per the germline V gene, CDR1 is SGHRS and CDR2 is YFSETQ. Trimming left V 3 bases short and J 5 bases short, with 9 bases between. This CDR3 has 13 residues. The CDR3 here is CASSYGGDQPQHF. DNA of the CDR3: TGCGCCAGCAGCTACGGAGGGGATCAGCCCCAGCATTTT.

The chain employs TRBV24-1 and TRBJ2-1; D unclear. Germline V gene data show CDR1 as KGHDR and CDR2 as SFDVKD. V gave up 3 bases and J gave up 2 bases, with 10 bases separating them. CDR3 length: 15 residues. CDR3 coding DNA: TGTGCCACCAGTGATCCCTCAACTCCCTACAATGAGCAGTTCTTC. This translates into CATSDPSTPYNEQFF.

In its sample, this clone was seen a few times. V and J are TRBV6-2 or TRBV6-3 and TRBJ1-1; D is unclear. Trimming left V 1 base short and J 7 bases short, with 7 bases between. Germline CDR1 and CDR2: MNHEY and SVGEGT. CDR3 length equals 12 residues. The DNA for the CDR3 is TGTGCCAGCAGTTACTTTGGTAGTGAAGCTTTCTTT. Translating gives CASSYFGSEAFF.

This clone appeared once. V gene TRBV3-1 (or the pseudogene TRBV3-2) combines with J gene TRBJ2-1; 11 bases are a match to TRBD2. The trim removed 1 base at V and 6 bases at J, leaving 2 bases unmatched. Germline V gene data show CDR1 as LGHDT and CDR2 as YNNKEL (reference sequence). The CDR3 has 15 residues. The CDR3 sequence: CASSQGLAGRNEQFF. The CDR3 coding sequence is TGTGCCAGCAGCCAAGGACTAGCGGGGCGCAATGAGCAGTTCTTC.

This clone was counted a single time. This sequence joins TRBV4-2 and TRBJ2-5; 7 positions agree with TRBD2. This CDR3 contains 16 residues. The germline CDR1 and CDR2 sequences are LGHNA and YNFKEQ. V was pared by 0 bases and J by 4 bases, with 8 bases of the junction left unmatched. DNA of the CDR3: TGTGCCAGCAGCCAAGAATGGCGGGGGAAGGGAGAGACCCAGTACTTC. It encodes CASSQEWRGKGETQYF.

The chain joins TRBV14 to TRBJ2-1; 12 positions match TRBD2. CDR3 length: 18 amino acids. The J segment lost 0 bases and the V segment lost 3 bases, leaving 6 bases of the junction unmatched. CDR1 and CDR2 (germline): SGHDN, FVKESK. The CDR3 nucleotides are TGTGCCAGCAGCCACCTAGCGGGGGGGCTGAGCTCCTACAATGAGCAGTTCTTC. Encoded protein: CASSHLAGGLSSYNEQFF.

This clone was counted once. V gene TRBV7-2 combines with J gene TRBJ2-1; D is possibly TRBD1 (6 bases). The CDR3 covers 15 residues. Trimming left V 0 bases short and J 4 bases short, with 10 bases between. Germline values: CDR1 SGHTA, CDR2 FQGNSA. CDR3 DNA sequence: TGTGCCAGCAGCTTAGCCGCAGGGGAGTACAATGAGCAGTTCTTC. Protein product: CASSLAAGEYNEQFF.

The chain recombines TRBV28 with TRBJ1-6; D call uncertain. The CDR3 has 14 amino acids. From germline, CDR1 is MDHEN and CDR2 SYDVKM. V was pared by 3 bases and J by 8 bases, with 11 bases between. The CDR3 sequence is CASSLEREDSPLHF. The CDR3 DNA follows: TGTGCCAGCAGTTTGGAAAGGGAGGATTCACCCCTCCACTTT.

The V call is TRBV21-1, the J call TRBJ1-2; the D segment call TRBD1 is taken from the table without a DNA check. TRBV21-1 is classified as a pseudogene. The CDR3 loop spans 18 amino acids. The CDR3 bases are TGTGCCAGCAGCAATACCCCCGGATCCAGGGGCCGGTACTATGGCTACACCTTC. Translation gives CASSNTPGSRGRYYGYTF.

The chain combines TRBV3-1 (or the pseudogene TRBV3-2) with TRBJ2-7; 10 nucleotides agree with TRBD1. Germline CDR1 reads LGHDT; CDR2 reads YNNKEL (reference sequence). This CDR3 has 14 amino acids. J gave up 2 bases and V 6 bases, and 4 bases lay outside the gene matches. This CDR3 reads CASRRQGATYEQYF. The CDR3 region has the DNA TGTGCCAGCAGAAGACAGGGGGCAACCTACGAGCAGTACTTC.

This clone was seen once. The chain recombines TRBV3-1 (or the pseudogene TRBV3-2) with TRBJ1-5; TRBD1 might be the D (5 bases). The V end lost 3 bases, the J end lost 6 bases, and 12 bases lay between the germline ends. The CDR3 is made up of 14 amino acids. CDR1 and CDR2 (germline): LGHDT, YNNKEL (reference sequence). CDR3 in amino acids: CASSHGAVGQPQHF. The CDR3 region has the DNA TGTGCCAGCAGCCATGGGGCAGTCGGTCAGCCCCAGCATTTT.

The chain employs TRBV7-2 and TRBJ1-2; D remains ambiguous. Germline V gene lookup returns CDR1 SGHTA and CDR2 FQGNSA. Trimming left V 1 base short and J 4 bases short, with 13 bases between. The CDR3 sequence is 15 residues long. This CDR3 reads CASSLGPGGIYGYTF. The CDR3 region has the DNA TGTGCCAGCAGCTTAGGACCGGGAGGAATCTATGGCTACACCTTC.

The rearrangement links TRBV5-1 to TRBJ1-1; 9 positions agree with TRBD1. V was clipped by 3 bases and J by 0 bases; unmatched bases: 3. The CDR3 covers 15 residues. Germline CDR1 reads SGHRS; CDR2 reads YFSETQ. The CDR3: CASSYWTGVNTEAFF. Written as DNA, the CDR3 is TGCGCCAGCAGCTACTGGACAGGGGTGAACACTGAAGCTTTCTTT.

The chain combines TRBV18 with TRBJ1-2; D not resolved. Germline V CDR1 and CDR2: KGHSH, LQKENI. This CDR3 is built from 14 residues. Trimming pared 1 base from V and 3 bases from J, leaving 9 bases between. CDR3 in amino acids: CASSPQETDYGYTF. The CDR3 coding sequence is TGTGCCAGCTCACCACAGGAGACGGACTATGGCTACACCTTC.

The chain employs TRBV6-2 or TRBV6-3 and TRBJ1-5, with a weak D call TRBD1 (5 bases). The germline V and J ends were trimmed by 2 bases and 0 bases, with 20 bases remaining between them. CDR3 length: 19 amino acids. Per the germline V gene, CDR1 is MNHEY and CDR2 is SVGEGT. The CDR3 protein is CASSYAYSGLRSSNQPQHF. The CDR3, as DNA: TGTGCCAGCAGTTACGCTTACTCAGGGTTGAGGTCTAGCAATCAGCCCCAGCATTTT.

This chain's CDR3 is CASSLGGGGPQEQYF. DNA of the CDR3: TGTGCCAGCAGCTTAGGTGGGGGGGGCCCGCAGGAGCAGTACTTC. This rearrangement joins TRBV11-3 to TRBJ2-7; a possible D gene is TRBD2 (7 bases). Germline assignment: CDR1 SGHNT and CDR2 YENEEA. Trimming shortened V by 1 base and J by 7 bases, and 17 bases separated the two germline ends. The CDR3 contains 15 residues. The whole variable domain, filled in from reference TRBV11-3 and TRBJ2-7, reads EAGVVQSPRYKIIEKKQPVAFWCNPISGHNTLYWYLQNLGQGPELLIRYENEEAVDDSQLPKDRFSAERLKGVDSTLKIQPAELGDSAVYLCASSLGGGGPQEQYFGPGTRLTVT.

The chain uses TRBV7-9 and TRBJ1-1; unclear D gene. Germline V gene sequence: CDR1 SEHNR, CDR2 FQNEAQ (reference sequence). V was shortened by 1 base and J by 5 bases, with 8 bases between the two germline ends. There are 13 residues in the CDR3. Here the CDR3 reads CASSLGSLTEAFF. CDR3 nucleotides: TGTGCCAGCAGCTTAGGGAGTCTAACTGAAGCTTTCTTT. The whole variable domain, remainder taken from reference TRBV7-9 and TRBJ1-1, is DTGVSQNPRHKITKRGQNVTFRCDPISEHNRLYWYRQTLGQGPEFLTYFQNEAQLEKSRLLSDRFSAERPKGSFSTLEIQRTEQGDSAMYLCASSLGSLTEAFFGQGTRLTVV.

CDR3 coding DNA: TGTGCCAGCAGCTTAGCGGGACAGGGGGCAGGTTCACCCCTCCACTTT. This translates into CASSLAGQGAGSPLHF. The chain is built from TRBV7-9 and TRBJ1-6; 12 bases map to TRBD1. The V gene's germline CDR1 is SEHNR and CDR2 FQNEAQ (reference sequence). V trimming: 0 bases; J trimming: 9 bases; junction bases outside the gene matches: 3. This CDR3 is built from 16 residues.

V usage is TRBV19 and J usage is TRBJ1-1; 7 bases fit TRBD1. V was pared by 7 bases and J by 1 base, with 9 bases of the junction left unmatched. The CDR3 runs to 15 residues. In germline, CDR1 is LNHDA, CDR2 SQIVND (reference sequence). CDR3 coding DNA: TGTGCCAGTACCCCGACAGGGAACGAGAACACTGAAGCTTTCTTT. It encodes CASTPTGNENTEAFF.

The chain is built from TRBV18 and TRBJ1-2, with TRBD1 matching 10 bases. From germline, CDR1 is KGHSH and CDR2 LQKENI. The junction had 6 bases not matched to a gene; V was cut back by 3 bases and J by 8 bases. The CDR3 loop spans 14 amino acids. The CDR3 DNA reads as TGTGCCAGCTCACCGACAGGGGGCGCCGACGGCTACACCTTC. Amino acids: CASSPTGGADGYTF.